The clone carrying this T cell receptor beta chain was seen more than once but under ten times. The antigen remains unidentified. This CDR3 spans 14 amino acids. The germline gives CDR1 SGHDT, CDR2 YYEEEE. The V end was cut by 6 bases, the J end by 0 bases, with 12 bases between. This sample is part of a study of early T cells in non-severe SARS-CoV-2 infection. About the research overall: Chains stayed unpaired after sequencing of bulk RNA from unsorted whole blood. Notes on the study in general: Sequences matched to VDJdb favored anti-spike CD8 responses, while private and CD4 specificities were missed.

Individual cDNA molecules each received unique molecular identifiers attached to them. MiXCR, applied by TCRdb to the 5' RACE reads, yields one record per CDR3 protein. Among 26,000 or so distinct CDR3 sequences listed, 5% to 6.5% were seen once. The TCR comes from an adult who was a healthcare worker with PCR-confirmed SARS-CoV-2 infection or an uninfected control (not recorded which). The material sequenced was whole blood. This chain joins TRBV5-6 and TRBJ1-1, with D maybe TRBD1 (6 bases). CDR3 DNA: TGTGCCAGCAATTTACAGGGTTTGAACACTGAAGCTTTCTTT. It is translated as CASNLQGLNTEAFF.